This T cell receptor beta chain was sequenced in a study of blood T cells in healthy people across ages. Primed by a sample-barcoded 5' primer and a J-beta primer mix, a second PCR proceeded for about 6 to 12 cycles. TCRdb itself ran the 5' RACE reads through MiXCR, one entry per CDR3 protein. Of fewer than 800,000 distinct CDR3 sequences listed, around 25% are singletons. The CDR3 runs 15 residues. Unmatched junction bases numbered 6, after V lost 4 bases and J lost 4 bases. Germline-derived CDR1 and CDR2 are MNHEY and SMNVEV (reference sequence). This sample was shared with a second study, whose subject was T cells of mothers and their children.

Sequenced sample: blood. The genes are TRBV27 and TRBJ2-2, with 7 bases matching TRBD1. This sequence was found in a boy younger than 18 in good health. The CDR3 reads CASSWRQGGTGELFF. The DNA of the CDR3 is TGTGCCAGCAGTTGGAGACAGGGCGGCACCGGGGAGCTGTTTTTT.